This T cell receptor beta chain comes out of a study of T cells after yellow fever vaccination (dated by TCRdb to the late 2010s). A note on the overall study: The SMART-Seq v4 Ultra Low Input RNA kit was used to prepare libraries from fractions with low cell numbers. To follow T-cell clones before and after primary and booster YFV17D yellow fever vaccination, bulk TCR alpha and beta repertoires were sequenced over time. Two healthy male donors made up the cohort, one aged 18 to 29 years and the other aged 30 to 40 years. Blood was collected at multiple timepoints before and after primary and secondary immunization, and bulk PBMC replicates and cell subsets were isolated. The research as a whole found: Computational filtering was required because FACS-sorted repertoires could contain abundant contaminating clonotypes from the bulk population. The secondary T-cell response was weaker than the primary response but faster, peaking on day 5 instead of day 15. After the booster, most of the clones that had expanded following primary vaccination were detected again (about 95% of CD4 and 85% to 90% of CD8), which suggests that memory was broadly maintained. A small share of clonotypes occurred in both CD4 and CD8 compartments, likely arising from convergent recombination. The study included only two donors, which limits how far the findings can be generalized.

On this clonotype: Which antigen it targets is not known. It has no much larger one-base neighbor in the sample; base qualities were not kept.

The treatment or condition label on this specimen signifies: live attenuated yellow fever vaccine strain. At each blood-draw timepoint, two biological replicates of bulk PBMCs were obtained. PBMCs were isolated from peripheral blood using a standard Ficoll-Paque protocol. TriZol was used to extract RNA from bulk PBMCs, CD4 and CD8 fractions, and dextramer-positive and dextramer-negative fractions. The CDR3, from cysteine to phenylalanine, totals 17 residues. Here the CDR3 DNA is all that survives: 51 bases in frame from base 1. As encoded in the germline V gene, CDR1 is SGHRS while CDR2 is YFSETQ. Cut back by 0 bases and 6 bases, the V and J ends lie 19 bases apart. TCR cDNA was synthesized by 5'RACE template switching, through which a universal primer site and unique molecular identifiers were introduced. Priming of cDNA synthesis was performed from both the TCR alpha and TCR beta constant segments. Two PCR steps were used to amplify libraries, with sample barcodes and sequencing adapters being added in the second step. Sequencing of libraries was performed on Illumina HiSeq 2500 (2x100 bp) or NovaSeq (2x150 bp). The original pipeline was this. Reads were demultiplexed and collapsed into UMI consensus sequences with MIGEC, and V(D)J alignment was performed with MiXCR. Clonotypes responding to the vaccine were identified with edgeR on replicate PBMC samples, with the criteria of FDR below 0.01 and a log2 fold change above 5 up to day 15. CD4 or CD8 identity was assigned to each bulk clonotype according to whether the clonotype was present at higher abundance in the sequenced CD4 repertoire or the sequenced CD8 repertoire. The public reads were reprocessed in TCRdb via fastp at Q25 and MiXCR, keeping in-frame beta chains. One record per CDR3 amino acid sequence lists the most common genes and DNA. TCRdb, rather than the study authors, made the V and J calls. In all, the sample holds approximately 550,000 distinct CDR3 sequences, and roughly a fifth of those were seen once. The top ten clones comprise roughly an eighth of the sample.

This sequence uses TRBV5-1 and TRBJ2-1; the D gene is perhaps TRBD2, on 5 matching bases. The sequenced sample was PBMCs, obtained 15 days after the yellow fever booster vaccination. This clonotype was obtained from a man aged 25-45 years who received the YFV17D yellow fever vaccine. The sequence in DNA is TGCGCCAGCAGCTTGGCCCTGAGAGGTCTGGGGAGCAATGAGCAGTTCTTC. This gives the protein CASSLALRGLGSNEQFF.